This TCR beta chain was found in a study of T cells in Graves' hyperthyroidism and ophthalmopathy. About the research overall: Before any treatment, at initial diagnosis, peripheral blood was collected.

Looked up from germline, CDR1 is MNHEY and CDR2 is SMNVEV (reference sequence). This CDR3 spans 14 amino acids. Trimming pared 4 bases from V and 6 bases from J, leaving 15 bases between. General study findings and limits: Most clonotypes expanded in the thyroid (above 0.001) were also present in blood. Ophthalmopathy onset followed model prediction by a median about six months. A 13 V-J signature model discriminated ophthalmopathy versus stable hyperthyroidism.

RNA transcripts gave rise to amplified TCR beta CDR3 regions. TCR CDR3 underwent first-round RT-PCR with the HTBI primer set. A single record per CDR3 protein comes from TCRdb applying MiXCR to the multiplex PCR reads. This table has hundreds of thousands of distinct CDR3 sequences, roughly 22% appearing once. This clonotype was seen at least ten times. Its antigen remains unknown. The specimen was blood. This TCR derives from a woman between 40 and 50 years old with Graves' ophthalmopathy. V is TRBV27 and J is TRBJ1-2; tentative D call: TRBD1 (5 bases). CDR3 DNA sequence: TGTGCCAGCAGTTGGAGGCAGGGAGGGAATGGCTACACCTTC. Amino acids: CASSWRQGGNGYTF.